Shown below are 20 T cell receptor beta chains from a single sample sequenced in a study of cytotoxic CD8 clonotypes in ibrutinib-treated CLL. The data were produced by immunoSEQ multiplex PCR, yet TCRdb's version contains in-frame clones alone and is incomplete. The sample records approximately 190,000 clones, 70% to 75% being singletons. The sample here was PBMCs, taken after 12 months of ibrutinib treatment. The receptors derive from a human donor with chronic lymphocytic leukemia.

This clone came up once. The chain couples TRBV4-1 to TRBJ2-7; TRBD2 matches at 7 bases. The trim removed 0 bases at V and 3 bases at J, leaving 5 bases unmatched. The CDR3 length is 15 residues. CDR1 is MGHRA, CDR2 YSYEKL, per germline. CDR3 amino acids: CASSQETSEVYEQYF. In DNA form, the CDR3 reads TGCGCCAGCAGCCAAGAAACTAGCGAAGTCTACGAGCAGTACTTC.

This rearrangement joins TRBV4-1 to TRBJ1-5, with D possibly being TRBD1 (5 bases). This CDR3 spans 15 amino acids. The V end lost 7 bases, the J end lost 7 bases, and 20 bases lay between the germline ends. In germline, CDR1 is MGHRA, CDR2 YSYEKL. In nucleotides, the CDR3 is TGCGCCAGCACCCCGGGGGAAACAGCAGGACAGCCCCAGCATTTT. It translates to CASTPGETAGQPQHF.

Only a few counts were recorded for this clone. This chain uses TRBV5-1 with TRBJ1-6; 8 nucleotides line up with TRBD1. The CDR3 is 14 amino acids. Germline assignment: CDR1 SGHRS and CDR2 YFSETQ. V shed 4 bases, J shed 14 bases, and the junction held 11 bases outside the gene matches. This CDR3 is CASSAGTGLATLHF. The CDR3 DNA sequence: TGCGCCAGCAGCGCAGGGACAGGACTAGCAACCCTCCACTTT.

This clone was observed a few times. The chain couples TRBV19 to TRBJ1-5; tentatively, D is TRBD1 (6 bases). CDR3 length equals 13 residues. V was trimmed by 3 bases and J by 6 bases, leaving 9 bases between them. Germline CDR1 and CDR2: LNHDA and SQIVND (reference sequence). This CDR3 reads CASSITGTQPQHF. The CDR3 DNA is TGTGCCAGTAGTATCACAGGGACTCAGCCCCAGCATTTT.

The table lists this clone with a few counts. The V and J genes are TRBV6-6 and TRBJ2-5; D may be TRBD1 (5 bases). This CDR3 comprises 16 residues. The V end was cut by 0 bases, the J end by 3 bases, with 14 bases between. Germline V lookup: CDR1 MNHNY, CDR2 SVGAGI (reference sequence). CDR3 nucleotide sequence: TGTGCCAGCAGTTACTCGAGTGCAGGCAGGGAAGAGACCCAGTACTTC. Translation: CASSYSSAGREETQYF.

V and J are TRBV5-1 and TRBJ1-4, with D possibly matching TRBD1 (6 bases). The germline gives CDR1 SGHRS, CDR2 YFSETQ. V was clipped by 4 bases and J by 8 bases, with 18 bases between them. The CDR3 extends over 15 amino acids. The CDR3 DNA sequence: TGCGCCAGCAGCACGCTAGGGGGGACGGACGAAAAACTGTTTTTT. Its protein is CASSTLGGTDEKLFF.

The J gene is TRBJ1-2, the V gene TRBV7-2; no reliable D call. V was pared by 7 bases and J by 1 base, with 10 bases between. Germline CDR1 SGHTA, CDR2 FQGNSA. The CDR3 sequence is 13 residues long. CDR3 loop: CASNEGRNYGYTF. CDR3 nucleotide sequence: TGTGCCAGCAACGAGGGTCGTAACTATGGCTACACCTTC.

The chain has TRBV4-2 and TRBJ2-5; D remains ambiguous. From germline, CDR1 is LGHNA and CDR2 YNFKEQ. The CDR3 is 13 residues long. Trimming cost V 1 base and J 5 bases, with 8 bases left between them. The CDR3 loop is CASSQADRETQYF. As DNA, the CDR3 is TGTGCCAGCAGCCAAGCGGACCGGGAGACCCAGTACTTC.

The V gene is TRBV7-2, the J gene TRBJ1-5, with TRBD1 identical over 8 bases. V lost 1 base and J lost 1; bases outside the gene matches: 3. In germline, CDR1 is SGHTA, CDR2 FQGNSA. CDR3 length equals 16 residues. CDR3: CASSLVGQGSNQPQHF. CDR3 coding DNA: TGTGCCAGCAGCTTAGTAGGACAGGGAAGCAATCAGCCCCAGCATTTT.

The CDR3 loop is CASSRDSINYGYTF. CDR3 nucleotide sequence: TGCGCCAGCAGCCGGGACAGTATTAACTATGGCTACACCTTC. V is TRBV5-1 and J is TRBJ1-2, with 7 bases that match TRBD1. Germline loops: CDR1 SGHRS, CDR2 YFSETQ. The CDR3 is 14 residues long. V was pared by 4 bases and J by 1 base, with 4 bases of the junction left unmatched.

The chain is built from TRBV5-6 and TRBJ1-1, with 8 bases lining up with TRBD1. The CDR3 loop spans 13 amino acids. In germline, CDR1 is SGHDT, CDR2 YYEEEE. V dropped 3 bases and J dropped 7; count of bases not matched to a gene: 5. The CDR3 DNA reads as TGTGCCAGCAGCTCGACCGGGACAGGTGAAGCTTTCTTT. Its translation: CASSSTGTGEAFF.

The chain joins TRBV6-1 to TRBJ2-7, with 8 bases matching TRBD1. This CDR3 has 14 residues. Germline trimming cut 8 bases from V and 2 bases from J; bases unmatched to any gene: 8. CDR1 MNHNS and CDR2 SASEGT come from the germline V gene. The CDR3, as DNA: TGTGCCAGCCGCCGGACAGGGAGTACCTACGAGCAGTACTTC. It translates to CASRRTGSTYEQYF.

The chain is built from TRBV30 and TRBJ2-2; no firm D call. Germline lookup yields CDR1 GTSNPN and CDR2 SVGIG (reference sequence). V was clipped by 4 bases and J by 4 bases, with 16 bases between them. The CDR3 runs to 15 residues. In nucleotides, the CDR3 is TGTGCCTGGACCCGCAAAGGGCAGACCACCGGGGAGCTGTTTTTT. Translation gives CAWTRKGQTTGELFF.

This clone was observed a single time. The genes are TRBV2 and TRBJ2-7; D ambiguous. Germline V lookup: CDR1 SNHLY, CDR2 FYNNEI. The CDR3 runs 14 residues. The V end lost 4 bases, the J end lost 2 bases, and 12 bases lay between the germline ends. The CDR3 DNA reads TGTGCCAGCAGTGGGGCTTCGAAGGCCTACGAGCAGTACTTC. Amino acids: CASSGASKAYEQYF.

This sequence joins TRBV21-1 and TRBJ1-2; the table's D gene call, TRBD1, was not cross checked with the DNA. TRBV21-1 is deemed a pseudogene. CDR3 length: 12 amino acids. The CDR3 coding sequence is TGTGCCAGCATCCACACAGGCGGAGGCTACACCTTC. Translating gives CASIHTGGGYTF.

The chain couples TRBV15 to TRBJ2-7, with no clear D. The CDR3 spans 13 residues. Germline CDR1 and CDR2: LNHNV and YYDKDF (reference sequence). Trimming pared 5 bases from V and 3 bases from J, leaving 11 bases between. CDR3 sequence (DNA): TGTGCCACCAGCTCCCGACGAGACTACGAGCAGTACTTC. It specifies CATSSRRDYEQYF.

V usage is TRBV7-8 and J usage is TRBJ2-7; D remains unclear. This CDR3 is built from 15 residues. V was pared by 3 bases and J by 0 bases, with 12 bases between. Germline-derived CDR1 and CDR2 are SGHVS and FQNEAQ. CDR3 DNA: TGTGCCAGCAGCTTGTCCGTCCTAAGCTCCTACGAGCAGTACTTC. Encoded protein: CASSLSVLSSYEQYF.

This chain connects TRBV30 to TRBJ1-5, with D perhaps TRBD1 (6 bases). V was trimmed by 4 bases and J by 4 bases, leaving 11 bases between them. The length of the CDR3 is 13 residues. The germline V gene has CDR1 GTSNPN and CDR2 SVGIG (reference sequence). The CDR3 sequence is CAWTSGANQPQHF. The CDR3 region has the DNA TGTGCCTGGACCTCGGGGGCGAATCAGCCCCAGCATTTT.

V gene TRBV30 combines with J gene TRBJ2-7, with a tentative D call TRBD2 (6 bases). Germline CDR1 reads GTSNPN; CDR2 reads SVGIG (reference sequence). This CDR3 comprises 13 residues. V lost 6 bases and J 4 bases, leaving 16 bases between the germline ends. This chain's CDR3 is CACAGTGVYEQYF. The CDR3 coding sequence is TGTGCCTGCGCGGGGACGGGGGTGTACGAGCAGTACTTC.

The chain carries TRBV7-2 and TRBJ1-1, with 11 bases identical to TRBD1. Per the germline V gene, CDR1 is SGHTA and CDR2 is FQGNSA. The CDR3 is made up of 18 amino acids. V was clipped by 2 bases and J by 6 bases; unmatched bases: 14. The CDR3 here is CASSLRFGLGDRGAEAFF. DNA of the CDR3: TGTGCCAGCAGCTTACGTTTTGGGTTAGGGGACAGGGGGGCTGAAGCTTTCTTT. Using reference TRBV7-2 and TRBJ1-1 for the parts outside the CDR3, the full variable domain is GAGVSQSPSNKVTEKGKDVELRCDPISGHTALYWYRQSLGQGLEFLIYFQGNSAPDKSGLPSDRFSAERTGGSVSTLTIQRTQQEDSAVYLCASSLRFGLGDRGAEAFFGQGTRLTVV.